The count of the clone carrying this T cell receptor (beta chain) is one. Looked up from germline, CDR1 is SQVTM and CDR2 is ANQGSEA. The CDR3 runs 14 residues. Trimming took 6 bases from V and 2 from J; bases not matched to a gene: 9. The sample is drawn from a study of blood T cell repertoires in COVID-19. Background on the study: Researchers got acute and convalescent COVID-19 samples from the United States, Italy and Spain. Sources were T cells, B-cell-depleted T cells, or PBMCs; the material itself was cDNA or gDNA.

Source study methods: From reference gene primer amplification, estimates of nucleated cell counts were derived. TCRdb's table, derived via immunoSEQ multiplex PCR, lists solely in-frame clones and lacks some. D and trimming were read from the DNA, whereas the V and J calls and clone size are those reported in that table. The sample records about 150,000 clones, roughly nine tenths being singletons. This sequence joins TRBV29-1 and TRBJ1-2; TRBD1 agrees at 7 bases. The source of this sequence is an older woman with acute or convalescent COVID-19. Sequencing was done on a sample of peripheral blood. CDR3 in DNA: TGCAGCGTCGAAAAGGGACAGAACAACTATGGCTACACCTTC. It translates to CSVEKGQNNYGYTF.